The 17 T cell receptor beta chains listed next were all sequenced from one sample in a study of response to subunit inactivated influenza vaccine. TCRdb used MiXCR to reprocess the RT-PCR reads, holding one entry per CDR3 protein. The sample lists approximately 520,000 distinct CDR3 sequences, 16% seen once, with less than 4% in the top ten. Sequenced material: CD4+ T cells sorted from PBMCs, taken less than 30 months after vaccination. The source is a man aged 45-69 years who received an inactivated influenza vaccine.

This clonotype was detected only a few times. The chain couples TRBV5-5 to TRBJ1-5; D unclear. V lost 2 bases and J 7 bases, leaving 10 bases between the germline ends. CDR1 is SGHKS and CDR2 is YYEKEE in the germline V gene (reference sequence). The CDR3 sequence is 13 residues long. For the CDR3, the DNA is TGTGCCAGCAGCTTTGAAGAGGGACAGCCCCAGCATTTT. This codes for CASSFEEGQPQHF.

The V gene is TRBV5-1, the J gene TRBJ2-3; possible D gene TRBD2, 5 bases. CDR1 SGHRS and CDR2 YFSETQ come from the germline V gene. The CDR3 extends over 16 amino acids. V lost 4 bases, J lost 3 bases, and 18 bases lay in between. DNA of the CDR3: TGCGCCAGCAGCCTATTAGCCGGGATTGGTACAGATACGCAGTATTTT. It codes for CASSLLAGIGTDTQYF.

In its sample, this clonotype was seen a few times. The rearrangement links TRBV24-1 to TRBJ2-1; a weak D match, TRBD2 (6 bases). CDR1 is KGHDR, CDR2 SFDVKD, per germline. The CDR3 spans 16 residues. The germline V and J ends were trimmed by 4 bases and 0 bases, with 12 bases remaining between them. The CDR3 nucleotides read TGTGCCACCAGTGACGGGACTCCTTTCTCCTACAATGAGCAGTTCTTC. It specifies CATSDGTPFSYNEQFF.

This clonotype was detected a few times. Sequence at one end of the junction differs from germline and may be a read error. This sequence joins TRBV5-6 and TRBJ2-1; 7 positions agree with TRBD1. This CDR3 has 13 amino acids. Germline V CDR1 and CDR2: SGHDT, YYEEEE. The CDR3 loop reads CASSMGTVNGQFF. DNA for the CDR3: TGTGCCAGCAGCATGGGGACAGTGAATGGGCAGTTCTTC.

This clonotype was counted between two and nine times. The chain is built from TRBV7-8 and TRBJ2-2; possible D gene TRBD1, 6 bases. The CDR3 spans 15 residues. V lost 4 bases and J lost 9, with 18 bases in between. From germline, CDR1 is SGHVS and CDR2 FQNEAQ. CDR3 DNA: TGTGCCAGCAGCTCCCACAGGGATGGTTCCCGGGAGCTGTTTTTT. Its protein product is CASSSHRDGSRELFF.

The table lists this clonotype with a few counts. The chain carries TRBV5-1 and TRBJ2-3, with TRBD2 matching 14 bases. Per germline, CDR1 SGHRS and CDR2 YFSETQ. J was trimmed by 2 bases and V by 4 bases; bases with no gene match: 3. The CDR3 length is 16 residues. Here the CDR3 DNA reads TGCGCCAGCAGCGCGGGACTAGCGGGAGACACAGATACGCAGTATTTT. It is translated as CASSAGLAGDTDTQYF.

The sample holds a few counts of this clonotype. The V gene is TRBV6-2 or TRBV6-3, the J gene TRBJ2-1; D may be TRBD1 (5 bases). The CDR3 length is 15 residues. CDR1 MNHEY and CDR2 SVGEGT come from the germline V gene. Trimming stripped 3 bases from V and 10 bases from J, with 19 bases between. For the CDR3, the DNA is TGTGCCAGCAGTTATCCACCTGCCCAAGACAGAGAGCAGTTCTTC. Translating it yields CASSYPPAQDREQFF.

V and J are TRBV20-1 and TRBJ2-3; TRBD2 might be the D (6 bases). The CDR3 covers 12 residues. Per germline, CDR1 DFQATT and CDR2 SNEGSKA (reference sequence). Trimming removed 7 bases at V and 1 base at J, with 9 bases between. CDR3 in DNA: TGCAGTGGGCAGCGGGGCACAGATACGCAGTATTTT. Residues: CSGQRGTDTQYF.

The chain couples TRBV2 to TRBJ2-1, with TRBD2 matching over 8 bases. CDR3 length equals 15 residues. V shed 1 base, J shed 7 bases, and the junction held 6 bases outside the gene matches. Germline V gene lookup returns CDR1 SNHLY and CDR2 FYNNEI. The CDR3 spells CASSEDGRANNEQFF. CDR3 coding DNA: TGTGCCAGCAGTGAAGACGGGAGGGCCAATAATGAGCAGTTCTTC.

The V call is TRBV10-2, the J call TRBJ2-3, with 8 positions matching TRBD2. V lost 8 bases to trimming and J lost 0 bases; unmatched junction nucleotides: 4. This CDR3 is 14 amino acids long. CDR1 is WSHSY, CDR2 SAAADI, per germline. In DNA form, the CDR3 reads TGCGCCAGCGCGGCTAGCGGGAGCACAGATACGCAGTATTTT. This sequence encodes CASAASGSTDTQYF.

This chain connects TRBV18 to TRBJ1-1, with D possibly being TRBD1 (5 bases). Per the germline V gene, CDR1 is KGHSH and CDR2 is LQKENI. CDR3 length equals 16 residues. V was clipped by 3 bases and J by 0 bases, with 14 bases between them. CDR3 sequence: CASSPAAGNMNTEAFF. The CDR3 nucleotides are TGTGCCAGCTCACCCGCGGCAGGGAACATGAACACTGAAGCTTTCTTT.

The chain combines TRBV4-2 with TRBJ2-7; D is ambiguous. This CDR3 is 13 amino acids long. Germline CDR1 is LGHNA and CDR2 is YNFKEQ. V was shortened by 0 bases and J by 6 bases, with 9 bases between the two germline ends. CDR3 sequence (DNA): TGTGCCAGCAGCCAAGATTTGTCAGCCGAGCAGTACTTC. It is translated as CASSQDLSAEQYF.

The gene calls are TRBV6-5 and TRBJ2-3; 8 positions agree with TRBD2. Germline loops: CDR1 MNHEY, CDR2 SVGAGI. The CDR3 consists of 17 residues. J was trimmed by 4 bases and V by 0 bases; bases with no gene match: 9. CDR3 loop: CASSYSTRGGLADTQYF. The CDR3 DNA sequence: TGTGCCAGCAGTTACTCGACCCGGGGGGGCCTCGCAGATACGCAGTATTTT.

This clonotype was seen a handful of times. The chain couples TRBV5-1 to TRBJ1-3, with a weak D call TRBD1 (6 bases). Trimming shortened V by 4 bases and J by 2 bases, and 10 bases separated the two germline ends. There are 14 residues in the CDR3. Germline V gene lookup returns CDR1 SGHRS and CDR2 YFSETQ. In DNA, the CDR3 is TGCGCCAGCAGCATCGGGGGGCCTGGAAACACCATATATTTT. This encodes CASSIGGPGNTIYF.

The gene calls are TRBV2 and TRBJ2-4; D might be TRBD1 (6 bases). The germline V and J ends were trimmed by 6 bases and 0 bases, with 12 bases remaining between them. Germline CDR1 reads SNHLY; CDR2 reads FYNNEI. CDR3 length: 15 residues. This chain's CDR3 is CASSQQGLAKNIQYF. DNA of the CDR3: TGTGCCAGCAGCCAACAGGGATTAGCCAAAAACATTCAGTACTTC.

The rearrangement joins TRBV15 to TRBJ2-7; D is unresolved. This CDR3 region has 16 residues. Trimming shortened V by 0 bases and J by 1 base, and 13 bases separated the two germline ends. Germline assignment: CDR1 LNHNV and CDR2 YYDKDF (reference sequence). This CDR3 reads CATSRDLGLSSYEQYF. The CDR3 bases are TGTGCCACCAGCAGAGATTTAGGTCTATCTTCCTACGAGCAGTACTTC.

This clonotype was seen more than once but under ten times. The V and J genes are TRBV20-1 and TRBJ2-1; a possible D gene is TRBD2 (5 bases). This CDR3 comprises 14 residues. Trimming took off 0 bases at V and 11 bases at J, with 17 bases between the two ends. Germline loops: CDR1 DFQATT, CDR2 SNEGSKA (reference sequence). The CDR3 region is CSARDLQSGRKQFF. The CDR3 DNA reads as TGCAGTGCTAGAGATCTCCAGAGCGGTCGTAAGCAGTTCTTC.